This TCR beta chain was sequenced during a study of regulatory T cells in long-lasting Graves disease. On this clonotype itself: This clone may be a read error of a much larger clone one base away.

Time point noted: newly diagnosed GD, antithyroid drugs for less than 3 months. Following extraction of RNA from PBMCs, that RNA was used to make the TCR library. Arm-PCR of CDR3 regions and iRepertoire HTBI primers were the basis on which TCR beta libraries were built. TCRdb processed the multiplex PCR reads anew with MiXCR; each CDR3 protein has one entry. Altogether roughly 440,000 distinct CDR3 sequences are present, about 16% being singletons, with the ten largest covering about 25%. These data also featured in a second study, about T cells in Graves' hyperthyroidism and ophthalmopathy. As that report states: Patients were aged 18 to 65, had disease duration under 2 months, and had newly diagnosed hyperthyroidism. Uncontrolled infection, other autoimmune disease, pregnancy or lactation excluded patients. Diagnoses were made from clinical symptoms, serum measures (thyroxine and TRAb), thyroid ultrasound and orbital computed tomography.

The sequence came from a woman between 18 and 29 years old with Graves disease. The sample here was peripheral blood mononuclear cells (PBMCs), taken at new diagnosis, from a patient treated with antithyroid drugs.

For the CDR3, the DNA is TGTGCCAGCAGCCCCAATCTAGTGGGAGGGCCAAATGAGCAGTTCTTC. This translates into CASSPNLVGGPNEQFF. The V and J genes are TRBV7-9 and TRBJ2-1, with 7 bases lining up with TRBD2. Per germline, CDR1 SEHNR and CDR2 FQNEAQ (reference sequence). The CDR3 is 16 residues long. With V trimmed by 5 bases and J by 7 bases, 14 bases remained unmatched.